The 9 T cell receptor beta chains presented below share a single source sample, sequenced in a study of control samples from healthy donors and cancer patients. Some clones are missing from TCRdb's copy, which holds only in-frame ones; the method was immunoSEQ multiplex PCR. The sample records around 140,000 clones, more than 85% being singletons. The sequencing sample was made of blood. Receptor source: a man aged 18 to 29 in good health.

The CDR3 is CASRLTPSADTQYF. DNA for the CDR3: TGTGCCAGCAGACTAACCCCGTCGGCAGATACGCAGTATTTT. This rearrangement joins TRBV5-4 to TRBJ2-3; D is unclear. The CDR3 sequence is 14 residues long. Germline V gene data show CDR1 as SGHNT and CDR2 as YYREEE (reference sequence). The V end was cut by 5 bases, the J end by 4 bases, with 14 bases between.

The chain has TRBV27 and TRBJ1-4; D may be TRBD1 (6 bases). The germline CDR1 and CDR2 sequences are MNHEY and SMNVEV (reference sequence). Deletions cut 4 bases from V and 8 bases from J, with 11 bases between. The CDR3 covers 13 residues. The CDR3 DNA follows: TGTGCCAGCAGTTCCCGGGGGCGGGAAAAACTGTTTTTT. Translated, it gives CASSSRGREKLFF.

CDR3 coding DNA: TGTGCCTGGAGGAGGGACCTTCTTAATGAAAAACTGTTTTTT. Its protein product is CAWRRDLLNEKLFF. This chain joins TRBV30 and TRBJ1-4, with D possibly TRBD1 on 5 matching bases. In germline, CDR1 is GTSNPN, CDR2 SVGIG (reference sequence). Deletions cut 3 bases from V and 4 bases from J, with 12 bases between. This CDR3 region has 14 residues.

The chain uses TRBV4-3 and TRBJ2-7, with 8 positions matching TRBD2. In germline, CDR1 is LGHNA, CDR2 YSLEER. J lost 7 bases, V lost 4 bases, and 12 bases had no gene match. The length of the CDR3 is 15 residues. In nucleotides, the CDR3 is TGCGCCAGCAGCCCCCAGATAGCGGGACCTATGGAGCAGTACTTC. It translates to CASSPQIAGPMEQYF.

The J gene is TRBJ2-3, the V gene TRBV7-6, with 12 bases that match TRBD2. The V and J ends lost 5 bases and 3 bases, in that order; junction bases with no gene match: 3. Per the germline V gene, CDR1 is SGHVS and CDR2 is FNYEAQ. The CDR3 sequence is 15 residues long. CDR3 protein: CASSVTSGRTDTQYF. The CDR3 bases are TGTGCCAGCAGCGTAACTAGCGGGAGGACAGATACGCAGTATTTT.

V gene TRBV5-4 combines with J gene TRBJ1-1; 8 bases agree with TRBD1. The CDR3 sequence is 15 residues long. The V and J ends lost 1 base and 5 bases, in that order; junction bases with no gene match: 7. Germline V gives CDR1 SGHNT, CDR2 YYREEE (reference sequence). The CDR3 region is CASSLYGQGGTEAFF. CDR3 coding DNA: TGTGCCAGCAGCTTGTATGGACAGGGAGGGACTGAAGCTTTCTTT.

The V and J genes are TRBV29-1 and TRBJ1-5; 7 nucleotides match TRBD1. Germline CDR1 and CDR2: SQVTM and ANQGSEA. The V gene end was trimmed by 5 bases and the J gene end by 4 bases; junction bases not matched to a gene: 11. The CDR3 contains 15 residues. The CDR3 loop reads CSVILGQAGNQPQHF. In DNA, the CDR3 is TGCAGCGTTATCCTTGGACAGGCTGGAAATCAGCCCCAGCATTTT. Based on the CDR3 plus reference TRBV29-1 and TRBJ1-5, the full variable domain is SAVISQKPSRDICQRGTSLTIQCQVDSQVTMMFWYRQQPGQSLTLIATANQGSEATYESGFVIDKFPISRPNLTFSTLTVSNMSPEDSSIYLCSVILGQAGNQPQHFGDGTRLSIL.

This chain connects TRBV7-2 to TRBJ1-6; D is ambiguous. The ends were cut back, 5 bases at V and 5 bases at J, with 10 bases in the middle. This CDR3 is built from 14 residues. Per the germline V gene, CDR1 is SGHTA and CDR2 is FQGNSA. CDR3 in amino acids: CASSQWLDNSPLHF. The DNA of the CDR3 is TGTGCCAGCAGCCAATGGCTCGATAATTCACCCCTCCACTTT.

The genes are TRBV6-5 and TRBJ1-1, with 7 bases matching TRBD1. V was pared by 7 bases and J by 2 bases, with 10 bases of the junction left unmatched. CDR1 and CDR2 from the germline V gene are MNHEY and SVGAGI. The CDR3 runs 15 residues. Written as DNA, the CDR3 is TGTGCCAGCATCCTCGGCAGGGGGATCAACACTGAAGCTTTCTTT. It specifies CASILGRGINTEAFF.